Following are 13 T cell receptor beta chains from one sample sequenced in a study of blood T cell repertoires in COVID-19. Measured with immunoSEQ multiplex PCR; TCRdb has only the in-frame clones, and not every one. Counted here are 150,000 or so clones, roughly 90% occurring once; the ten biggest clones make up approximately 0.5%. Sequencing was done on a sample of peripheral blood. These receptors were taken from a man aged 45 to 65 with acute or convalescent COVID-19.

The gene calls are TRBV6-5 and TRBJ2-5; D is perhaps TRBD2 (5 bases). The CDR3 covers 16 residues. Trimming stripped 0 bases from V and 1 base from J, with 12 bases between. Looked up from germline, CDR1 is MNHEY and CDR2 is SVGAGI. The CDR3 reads CASSYSVGSPQETQYF. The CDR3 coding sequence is TGTGCCAGCAGTTACTCTGTGGGGAGCCCCCAAGAGACCCAGTACTTC.

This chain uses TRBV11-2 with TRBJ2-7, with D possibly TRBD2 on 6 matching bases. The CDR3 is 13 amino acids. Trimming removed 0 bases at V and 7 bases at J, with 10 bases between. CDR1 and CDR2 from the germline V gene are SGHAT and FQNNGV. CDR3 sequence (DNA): TGTGCCAGCAGCTTAGAAGCGGCGGGGGAGCAGTACGTC. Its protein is CASSLEAAGEQYV.

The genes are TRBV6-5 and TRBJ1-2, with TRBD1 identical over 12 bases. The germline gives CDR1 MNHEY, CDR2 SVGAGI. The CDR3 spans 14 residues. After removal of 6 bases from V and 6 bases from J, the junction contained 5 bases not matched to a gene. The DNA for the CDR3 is TGTGCCAGCAGACAGGGACAGGGGGCGCATGGCTACACCTTC. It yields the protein CASRQGQGAHGYTF.

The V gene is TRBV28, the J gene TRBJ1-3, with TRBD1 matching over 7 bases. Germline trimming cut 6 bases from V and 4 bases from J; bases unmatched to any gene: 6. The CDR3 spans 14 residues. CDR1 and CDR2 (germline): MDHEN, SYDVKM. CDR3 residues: CASRTPGQGNTIYF. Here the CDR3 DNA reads TGTGCCAGCAGAACGCCGGGACAGGGAAACACCATATATTTT.

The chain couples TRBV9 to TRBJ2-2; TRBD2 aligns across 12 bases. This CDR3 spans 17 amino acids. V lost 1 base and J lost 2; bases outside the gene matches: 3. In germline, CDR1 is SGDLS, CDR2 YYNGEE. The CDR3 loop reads CASSVTSGGPNTGELFF. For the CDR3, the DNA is TGTGCCAGCAGCGTAACTAGCGGGGGGCCAAACACCGGGGAGCTGTTTTTT.

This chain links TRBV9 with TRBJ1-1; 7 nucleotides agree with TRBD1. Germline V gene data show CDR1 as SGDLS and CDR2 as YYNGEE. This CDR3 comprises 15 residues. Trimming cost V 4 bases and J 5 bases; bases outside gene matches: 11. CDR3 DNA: TGTGCCAGCAGCTTAAAGACAGGGCGAAATACTGAAGCTTTCTTT. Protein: CASSLKTGRNTEAFF.

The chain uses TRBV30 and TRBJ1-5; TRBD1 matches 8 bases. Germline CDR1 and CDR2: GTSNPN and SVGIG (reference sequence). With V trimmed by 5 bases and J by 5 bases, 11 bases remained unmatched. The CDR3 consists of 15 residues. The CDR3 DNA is TGTGCCTGGTCCCCCACAGGGGGATGGTATCAGCCCCAGCATTTT. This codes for CAWSPTGGWYQPQHF.

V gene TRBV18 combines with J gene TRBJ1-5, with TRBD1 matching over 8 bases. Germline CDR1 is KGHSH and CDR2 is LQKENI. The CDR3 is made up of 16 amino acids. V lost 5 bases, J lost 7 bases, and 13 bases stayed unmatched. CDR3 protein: CASSFNPTGGGQPQHF. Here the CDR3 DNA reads TGTGCCAGCTCATTCAACCCTACAGGGGGAGGGCAGCCCCAGCATTTT.

The CDR3 loop reads CASSQDGRGRTDTQYF. CDR3 nucleotide sequence: TGTGCCAGCAGCCAAGATGGGCGGGGCCGCACAGATACGCAGTATTTT. The gene calls are TRBV3-1 (or the pseudogene TRBV3-2) and TRBJ2-3, with D perhaps matching TRBD2 (6 bases). V was shortened by 0 bases and J by 1 base, with 11 bases between the two germline ends. The CDR3 is made up of 16 amino acids. Germline CDR1 LGHDT, CDR2 YNNKEL (reference sequence).

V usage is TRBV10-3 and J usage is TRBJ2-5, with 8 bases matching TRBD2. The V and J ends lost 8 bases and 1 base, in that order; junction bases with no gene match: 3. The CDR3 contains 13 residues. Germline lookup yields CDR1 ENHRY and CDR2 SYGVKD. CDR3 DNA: TGTGCCATCCGGGAGGGTGGCCAAGAGACCCAGTACTTC. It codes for CAIREGGQETQYF.

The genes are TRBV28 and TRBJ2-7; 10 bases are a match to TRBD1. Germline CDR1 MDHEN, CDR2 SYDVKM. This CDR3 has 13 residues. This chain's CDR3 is CASSLGDRGERYV. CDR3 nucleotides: TGTGCCAGCAGTTTAGGGGACAGGGGCGAGCGGTACGTC.

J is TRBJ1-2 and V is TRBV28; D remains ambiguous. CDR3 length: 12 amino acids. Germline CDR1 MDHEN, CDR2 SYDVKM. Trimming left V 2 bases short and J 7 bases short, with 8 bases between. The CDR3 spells CASSLGEPGYTF. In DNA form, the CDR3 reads TGTGCCAGCAGTTTAGGGGAGCCTGGCTACACCTTC.

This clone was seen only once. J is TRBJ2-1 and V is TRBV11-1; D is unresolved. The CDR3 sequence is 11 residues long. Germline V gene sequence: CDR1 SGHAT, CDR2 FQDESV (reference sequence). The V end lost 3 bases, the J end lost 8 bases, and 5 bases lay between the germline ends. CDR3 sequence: CASSFRDEQFF. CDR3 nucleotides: TGTGCCAGCAGCTTCCGGGATGAGCAGTTCTTC.